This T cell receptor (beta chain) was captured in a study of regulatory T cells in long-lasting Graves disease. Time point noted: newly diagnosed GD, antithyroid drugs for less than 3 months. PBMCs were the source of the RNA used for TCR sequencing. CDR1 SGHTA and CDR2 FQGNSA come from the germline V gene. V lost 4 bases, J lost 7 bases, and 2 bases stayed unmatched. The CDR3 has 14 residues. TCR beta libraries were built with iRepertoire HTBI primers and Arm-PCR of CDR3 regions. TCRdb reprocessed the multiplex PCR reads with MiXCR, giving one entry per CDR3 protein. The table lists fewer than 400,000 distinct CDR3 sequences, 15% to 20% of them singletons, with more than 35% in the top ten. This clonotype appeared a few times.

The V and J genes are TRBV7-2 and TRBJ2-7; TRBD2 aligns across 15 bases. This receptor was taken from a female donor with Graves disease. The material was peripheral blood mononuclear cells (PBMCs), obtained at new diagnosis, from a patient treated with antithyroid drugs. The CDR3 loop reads CASSWGLAGGEQYF. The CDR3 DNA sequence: TGTGCCAGCAGCTGGGGACTAGCGGGAGGAGAGCAGTACTTC.